Shown below are 29 T cell receptor beta chains from a single sample sequenced in a study of blood T cell repertoires in COVID-19. TCRdb's table, derived via immunoSEQ multiplex PCR, lists solely in-frame clones and lacks some. This sample has 350,000 to 450,000 clones; more than 70% occur once, and the top ten carry 2.3%. The specimen was peripheral blood. Receptor source: a woman aged 55-75 years with COVID-19, enrolled during active disease.

This chain uses TRBV4-2 with TRBJ1-1; 7 bases match TRBD1. V was pared by 4 bases and J by 1 base, with 9 bases of the junction left unmatched. Looked up from germline, CDR1 is LGHNA and CDR2 is YNFKEQ. CDR3 length equals 16 residues. CDR3 region: CASSPSGGQRNTEAFF. The CDR3 coding sequence is TGTGCCAGCAGCCCAAGTGGGGGACAGAGGAACACTGAAGCTTTCTTT.

Notes on this clone: Other DNA sequences in this sample translate to the same CDR3. The V call is TRBV20-1, the J call TRBJ1-1, with no clear D. Deletions cut 3 bases from V and 3 bases from J, with 5 bases between. From germline, CDR1 is DFQATT and CDR2 SNEGSKA (reference sequence). CDR3 length: 11 amino acids. The CDR3 DNA is TGCAGTGCTAGTCGGTACACTGAAGCTTTCTTT. This sequence encodes CSASRYTEAFF.

The chain is built from TRBV6-5 and TRBJ2-7; D is possibly TRBD2 (6 bases). Germline lookup yields CDR1 MNHEY and CDR2 SVGAGI. The CDR3 is 13 residues long. Trimming took 8 bases from V and 5 from J, leaving 16 bases between them. CDR3 in DNA: TGTGCCAGCCGCCTCCCGGGAGCCCACGAGCAGTACTTC. Translated, it gives CASRLPGAHEQYF.

The chain employs TRBV16 and TRBJ1-6, with a weak D call TRBD1 (5 bases). This CDR3 has 15 amino acids. Germline V gives CDR1 KGHSY, CDR2 FQNENV. V lost 4 bases and J 6 bases, leaving 13 bases between the germline ends. The CDR3, as DNA: TGTGCCAGCAGCCCGGGGGAGCAGGTTAATTCACCCCTCCACTTT. Its protein is CASSPGEQVNSPLHF.

The J gene is TRBJ1-5, the V gene TRBV2; no firm D call. Trimming took 2 bases from V and 4 from J, leaving 6 bases between them. Germline CDR1 and CDR2: SNHLY and FYNNEI. CDR3 length: 13 residues. This CDR3 is CASSEQMNQPQHF. Here the CDR3 DNA reads TGTGCCAGCAGTGAACAGATGAATCAGCCCCAGCATTTT.

This clone was counted a few times. This rearrangement joins TRBV2 to TRBJ1-5; 8 nucleotides agree with TRBD1. CDR3 size: 15 residues. J gave up 3 bases and V 6 bases, and 7 bases lay outside the gene matches. The V gene's germline CDR1 is SNHLY and CDR2 FYNNEI. In DNA form, the CDR3 reads TGTGCCAGCAGCCTGACAGGGGCCTACAATCAGCCCCAGCATTTT. It encodes CASSLTGAYNQPQHF.

This clone appeared a few times. The chain joins TRBV5-6 to TRBJ1-2; D not resolved. The V end lost 4 bases, the J end lost 6 bases, and 13 bases lay between the germline ends. The length of the CDR3 is 13 residues. Germline CDR1 reads SGHDT; CDR2 reads YYEEEE. CDR3 nucleotide sequence: TGTGCCAGCAGCCCAACCCCGGGTCATGGCTACACCTTC. The encoded protein is CASSPTPGHGYTF.

The chain carries TRBV6-2 or TRBV6-3 and TRBJ2-1; TRBD2 agrees at 7 bases. V trimming: 2 bases; J trimming: 3 bases; junction bases outside the gene matches: 7. The CDR3 contains 16 residues. The germline CDR1 and CDR2 sequences are MNHEY and SVGEGT. Written as DNA, the CDR3 is TGTGCCAGCAGTTACGGTGGGAGGGGTAGCTACAATGAGCAGTTCTTC. Protein: CASSYGGRGSYNEQFF.

This clone has just one count. V and J are TRBV9 and TRBJ1-2, with D uncertain. Germline CDR1 reads SGDLS; CDR2 reads YYNGEE. The CDR3 is made up of 17 amino acids. Trimming cost V 0 bases and J 0 bases, with 15 bases left between them. CDR3 nucleotides: TGTGCCAGCAGCGTAGGGGCAGGTCATTCATCTAACTATGGCTACACCTTC. Protein sequence: CASSVGAGHSSNYGYTF.

This clone occurred once. V and J are TRBV10-1 and TRBJ2-2; D is possibly TRBD1 (5 bases). The CDR3 runs 14 residues. Looked up from germline, CDR1 is WNHNN and CDR2 is SYGVQD (reference sequence). The V and J ends lost 8 bases and 4 bases respectively, with 14 bases between them. The CDR3 nucleotides are TGCGCCAGCGGCCAGAAGGGGATCACCGGGGAGCTGTTTTTT. This codes for CASGQKGITGELFF.

The rearrangement joins TRBV15 to TRBJ1-4; D gene uncertain. V lost 2 bases, J lost 3 bases, and 7 bases lay in between. CDR3 size: 14 residues. The germline CDR1 and CDR2 sequences are LNHNV and YYDKDF (reference sequence). The CDR3 is CATSRRDSNEKLFF. CDR3 coding DNA: TGTGCCACCAGCAGAAGAGACTCTAATGAAAAACTGTTTTTT. Full variable domain (outside the CDR3, taken from reference TRBV15 and TRBJ1-4): DAMVIQNPRYQVTQFGKPVTLSCSQTLNHNVMYWYQQKSSQAPKLLFHYYDKDFNNEADTPDNFQSRRPNTSFCFLDIRSPGLGDTAMYLCATSRRDSNEKLFFGSGTQLSVL.

The chain employs TRBV29-1 and TRBJ2-4; perhaps TRBD1 as D (5 bases). Germline V gives CDR1 SQVTM, CDR2 ANQGSEA. Trimming cost V 1 base and J 6 bases, with 7 bases left between them. The CDR3 sequence is 12 residues long. The CDR3 is CSVEGQPNIQYF. As DNA, the CDR3 is TGCAGCGTTGAAGGACAGCCAAACATTCAGTACTTC.

The V gene is TRBV19, the J gene TRBJ1-5, with no clear D. The CDR3 runs to 14 residues. Germline lookup yields CDR1 LNHDA and CDR2 SQIVND (reference sequence). V lost 5 bases and J 6 bases, leaving 14 bases between the germline ends. Here the CDR3 reads CASSGRSAGQPQHF. The CDR3 DNA reads TGTGCCAGTAGTGGTCGGAGTGCGGGTCAGCCCCAGCATTTT.

The chain carries TRBV5-1 and TRBJ1-6; D possibly corresponds to TRBD1 (6 bases). Trimming removed 4 bases at V and 0 bases at J, with 14 bases between. CDR3 length equals 17 residues. The germline gives CDR1 SGHRS, CDR2 YFSETQ. In DNA, the CDR3 is TGCGCCAGCAGCCGGGACACGTCAAGCTCCTATAATTCACCCCTCCACTTT. Its protein product is CASSRDTSSSYNSPLHF. Full variable domain (missing parts from reference TRBV5-1 and TRBJ1-6): KAGVTQTPRYLIKTRGQQVTLSCSPISGHRSVSWYQQTPGQGLQFLFEYFSETQRNKGNFPGRFSGRQFSNSRSEMNVSTLELGDSALYLCASSRDTSSSYNSPLHFGNGTRLTVT.

V usage is TRBV5-1 and J usage is TRBJ1-1, with a weak D call TRBD1 (5 bases). CDR1 and CDR2 (germline): SGHRS, YFSETQ. V lost 3 bases and J 2 bases, leaving 11 bases between the germline ends. The CDR3 runs to 14 residues. The CDR3 loop reads CASSSGVFNTEAFF. In DNA, the CDR3 is TGCGCCAGCAGCTCGGGGGTTTTTAACACTGAAGCTTTCTTT.

The chain combines TRBV5-6 with TRBJ2-1; 8 nucleotides match TRBD2. Germline CDR1 is SGHDT and CDR2 is YYEEEE. V lost 0 bases and J lost 6; bases outside the gene matches: 2. This CDR3 is 14 amino acids long. The CDR3 bases are TGTGCCAGCAGCTTGGCCCTAGCGGGCAATGAGCAGTTCTTC. Translation gives CASSLALAGNEQFF. The entire variable domain, with the rest obtained from reference TRBV5-6 and TRBJ2-1, is as follows: DAGVTQSPTHLIKTRGQQVTLRCSPKSGHDTVSWYQQALGQGPQFIFQYYEEEERQRGNFPDRFSGHQFPNYSSELNVNALLLGDSALYLCASSLALAGNEQFFGPGTRLTVL.

V usage is TRBV9 and J usage is TRBJ1-5; unclear D gene. Per germline, CDR1 SGDLS and CDR2 YYNGEE. This CDR3 region has 13 residues. Trimming stripped 0 bases from V and 4 bases from J, with 5 bases between. The CDR3 reads CASSVGSNQPQHF. The CDR3 DNA sequence: TGTGCCAGCAGCGTAGGCAGTAATCAGCCCCAGCATTTT.

CDR3 bases: TGTGCCAGCAGCCCAACGGCTAGCGGGGCCTACGAGCAGTACTTC. Protein sequence: CASSPTASGAYEQYF. V usage is TRBV7-9 and J usage is TRBJ2-7, with 9 bases aligning to TRBD2. Trimming cost V 5 bases and J 2 bases; bases outside gene matches: 7. Germline V gives CDR1 SEHNR, CDR2 FQNEAQ (reference sequence). The CDR3 has 15 residues. Supplemented by reference TRBV7-9 and TRBJ2-7, the full variable domain reads DTGVSQNPRHKITKRGQNVTFRCDPISEHNRLYWYRQTLGQGPEFLTYFQNEAQLEKSRLLSDRFSAERPKGSFSTLEIQRTEQGDSAMYLCASSPTASGAYEQYFGPGTRLTVT.

This clone is a singleton in its sample. The chain links TRBV30 to TRBJ1-4; TRBD1 is a possible D gene (5 bases). CDR1 is GTSNPN, CDR2 SVGIG, per germline (reference sequence). This CDR3 comprises 15 residues. Between the trimmed V and J ends, which lost 1 base and 2 bases, there was a span of 11 bases. This chain's CDR3 is CAWSEKGATNEKLFF. The CDR3 coding sequence is TGTGCCTGGAGTGAAAAAGGGGCGACTAATGAAAAACTGTTTTTT.

The gene calls are TRBV5-1 and TRBJ1-4, with 7 bases identical to TRBD1. Trimming took 4 bases from V and 0 from J; bases not matched to a gene: 9. CDR1 and CDR2 (germline): SGHRS, YFSETQ. The CDR3 loop spans 17 amino acids. The CDR3 DNA follows: TGCGCCAGCAGCCCTAATCGGGACAGCTCAACTAATGAAAAACTGTTTTTT. It is translated as CASSPNRDSSTNEKLFF.

The gene calls are TRBV10-1 and TRBJ2-1, with D possibly matching TRBD2 (5 bases). From germline, CDR1 is WNHNN and CDR2 SYGVQD (reference sequence). V shed 2 bases and J shed 0 bases, with 11 bases lying between them. The CDR3 loop spans 16 amino acids. CDR3 sequence reads: CASSERSGSSYNEQFF. CDR3 DNA: TGCGCCAGCAGTGAGAGGTCGGGGAGCTCCTACAATGAGCAGTTCTTC.

In its sample, this clone was seen once. The rearrangement links TRBV19 to TRBJ1-1; the D gene is possibly TRBD1 (5 bases). Trimming shortened V by 10 bases and J by 0 bases, and 12 bases separated the two germline ends. The CDR3 loop spans 13 amino acids. Germline loops: CDR1 LNHDA, CDR2 SQIVND (reference sequence). In DNA form, the CDR3 reads TGTGCCACGCCCGGGGGATTGAACACTGAAGCTTTCTTT. It is translated as CATPGGLNTEAFF.

This chain joins TRBV12-3 or TRBV12-4 and TRBJ2-7; TRBD1 agrees at 7 bases. V dropped 6 bases and J dropped 2; count of bases not matched to a gene: 4. The CDR3 is made up of 13 amino acids. The CDR3 coding sequence is TGTGCCAGCAGAACGACAGGGACCTACGAGCAGTACTTC. Protein: CASRTTGTYEQYF.

The chain uses TRBV19 and TRBJ1-6; D may be TRBD1 (5 bases). The CDR3 length is 15 residues. Deletions cut 0 bases from V and 10 bases from J, with 13 bases between. Per germline, CDR1 LNHDA and CDR2 SQIVND (reference sequence). The CDR3 DNA reads TGTGCCAGTAGTATAGAGGGCAGGGCCGGGTCACCCCTCCACTTT. Translating gives CASSIEGRAGSPLHF.

The chain is built from TRBV3-1 (or the pseudogene TRBV3-2) and TRBJ1-1; D uncertain. Trimming took 1 base from V and 8 from J, leaving 5 bases between them. The CDR3 length is 11 residues. CDR1 and CDR2 from the germline V gene are LGHDT and YNNKEL (reference sequence). This chain's CDR3 is CASSQGQEAFF. CDR3 bases: TGTGCCAGCAGCCAAGGGCAGGAAGCTTTCTTT.

The chain joins TRBV18 to TRBJ1-1, with TRBD1 as a possible D gene (6 bases). This CDR3 region has 16 residues. Germline values: CDR1 KGHSH, CDR2 LQKENI. V lost 0 bases to trimming and J lost 2 bases, with 13 bases between them. CDR3 nucleotide sequence: TGTGCCAGCTCACCACCGAACAGGGCAGACAACACTGAAGCTTTCTTT. Translating it yields CASSPPNRADNTEAFF.

The chain carries TRBV19 and TRBJ1-5, with 7 positions matching TRBD1. The CDR3 has 21 residues. Trimming removed 5 bases from V and 0 bases from J; junction bases left unmatched: 22. CDR1 is LNHDA and CDR2 is SQIVND in the germline V gene (reference sequence). The CDR3 is CASSVRGWGDSVTHSNQPQHF. The CDR3 nucleotides are TGTGCCAGTAGTGTCCGGGGTTGGGGGGACAGTGTCACCCATAGCAATCAGCCCCAGCATTTT.

This rearrangement joins TRBV6-5 to TRBJ2-7; perhaps TRBD1 as D (6 bases). Germline CDR1 and CDR2: MNHEY and SVGAGI. The CDR3 is made up of 13 amino acids. Trimming shortened V by 6 bases and J by 5 bases, and 14 bases separated the two germline ends. This CDR3 reads CASSPGHANEQYF. In DNA form, the CDR3 reads TGTGCCAGCAGCCCGGGACATGCCAACGAGCAGTACTTC.

This rearrangement joins TRBV5-8 to TRBJ2-7; tentative D call: TRBD2 (6 bases). V was cut by 3 bases and J by 4 bases, with 14 bases left in between. Germline V gene sequence: CDR1 SGHTS, CDR2 YDEGEE. The CDR3 consists of 14 residues. CDR3 loop: CASSSRGITYEQYF. The CDR3 DNA sequence: TGTGCCAGCAGCTCCCGGGGGATTACGTACGAGCAGTACTTC.